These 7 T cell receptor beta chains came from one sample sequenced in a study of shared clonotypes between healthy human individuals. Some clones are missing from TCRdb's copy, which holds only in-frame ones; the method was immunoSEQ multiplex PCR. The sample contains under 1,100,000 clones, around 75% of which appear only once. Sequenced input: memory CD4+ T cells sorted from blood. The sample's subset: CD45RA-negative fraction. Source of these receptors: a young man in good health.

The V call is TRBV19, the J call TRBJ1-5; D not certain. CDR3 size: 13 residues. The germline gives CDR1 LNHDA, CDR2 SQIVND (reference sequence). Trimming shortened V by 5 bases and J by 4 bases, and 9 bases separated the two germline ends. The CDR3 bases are TGTGCCAGTAGTCTAAGTAAAAATCAGCCCCAGCATTTT. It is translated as CASSLSKNQPQHF.

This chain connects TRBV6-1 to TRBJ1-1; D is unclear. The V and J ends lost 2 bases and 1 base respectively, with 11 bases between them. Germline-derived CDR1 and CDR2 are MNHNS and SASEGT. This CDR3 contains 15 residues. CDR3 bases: TGTGCCAGCAGTGAACGCCCGCCTCAGAACACTGAAGCTTTCTTT. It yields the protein CASSERPPQNTEAFF.

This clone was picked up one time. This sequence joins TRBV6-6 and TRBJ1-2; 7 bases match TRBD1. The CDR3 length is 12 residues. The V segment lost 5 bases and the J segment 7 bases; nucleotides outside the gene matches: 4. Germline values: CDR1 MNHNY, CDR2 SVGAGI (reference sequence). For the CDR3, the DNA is TGTGCCAGCAGTAATTCAGGGGGTGGCTACACCTTC. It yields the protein CASSNSGGGYTF.

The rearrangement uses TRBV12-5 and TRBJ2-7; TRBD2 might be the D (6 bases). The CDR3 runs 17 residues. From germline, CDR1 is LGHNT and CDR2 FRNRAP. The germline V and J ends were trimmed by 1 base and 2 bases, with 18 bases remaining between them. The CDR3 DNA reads TGTGCTAGTGGTTTGGACGGGTGGGGGACTTCTCCCTACGAGCAGTACTTC. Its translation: CASGLDGWGTSPYEQYF.

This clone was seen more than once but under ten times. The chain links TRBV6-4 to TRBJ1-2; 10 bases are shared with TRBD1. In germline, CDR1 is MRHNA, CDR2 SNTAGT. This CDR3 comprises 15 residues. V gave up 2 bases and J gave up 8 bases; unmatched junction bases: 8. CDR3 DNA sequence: TGTGCCAGCAGTGACGGGACAGGGGCGGGGAGGGGCTACACCTTC. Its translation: CASSDGTGAGRGYTF.

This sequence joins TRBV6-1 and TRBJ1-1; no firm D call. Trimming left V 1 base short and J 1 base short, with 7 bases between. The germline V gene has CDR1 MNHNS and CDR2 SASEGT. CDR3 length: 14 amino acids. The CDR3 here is CASSEGSRNTEAFF. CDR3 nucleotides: TGTGCCAGCAGTGAAGGCTCGAGGAACACTGAAGCTTTCTTT.

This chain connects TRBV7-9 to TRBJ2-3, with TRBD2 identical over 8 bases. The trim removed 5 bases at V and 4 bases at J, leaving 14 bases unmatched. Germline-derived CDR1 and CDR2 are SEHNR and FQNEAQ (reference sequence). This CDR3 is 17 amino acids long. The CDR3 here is CASSMFMSGGSSDTQYF. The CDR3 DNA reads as TGTGCCAGCAGCATGTTTATGTCGGGGGGGAGTTCAGATACGCAGTATTTT.